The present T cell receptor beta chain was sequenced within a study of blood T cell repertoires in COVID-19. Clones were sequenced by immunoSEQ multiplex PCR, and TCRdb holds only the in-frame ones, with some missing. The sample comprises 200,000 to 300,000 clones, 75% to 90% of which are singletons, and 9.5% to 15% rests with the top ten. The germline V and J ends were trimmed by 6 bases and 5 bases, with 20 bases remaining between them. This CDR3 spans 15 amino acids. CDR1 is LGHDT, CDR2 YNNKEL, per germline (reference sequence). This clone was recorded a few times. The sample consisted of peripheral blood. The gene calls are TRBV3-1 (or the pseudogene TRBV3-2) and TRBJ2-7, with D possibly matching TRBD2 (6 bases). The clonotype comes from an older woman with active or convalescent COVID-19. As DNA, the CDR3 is TGTGCCAGCAGGCGAATGGAGGGTTCGGGGGACGAGCAGTACTTC. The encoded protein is CASRRMEGSGDEQYF.